The 24 T cell receptor beta chains below were found in one sample sequenced in a study of early T cells in non-severe SARS-CoV-2 infection. Via MiXCR, TCRdb re-called the 5' RACE reads, giving one row per CDR3 protein. The sample has almost 65,000 distinct CDR3 sequences; over 4.5% are singletons. Sequenced: whole blood. The receptors here all came from an adult who was a healthcare worker with PCR-confirmed SARS-CoV-2 infection or an uninfected control (not recorded which).

This clonotype has ten or more counts. The J gene is TRBJ1-1, the V gene TRBV14; D is unclear. The CDR3 is 14 residues long. Trimming removed 0 bases at V and 0 bases at J, with 5 bases between. Germline CDR1 reads SGHDN; CDR2 reads FVKESK. The CDR3 spells CASSQDLLNTEAFF. For the CDR3, the DNA is TGTGCCAGCAGCCAAGATTTGCTGAACACTGAAGCTTTCTTT.

This clonotype was picked up many times. The rearrangement joins TRBV7-8 to TRBJ1-1; 8 bases agree with TRBD1. Trimming took 4 bases from V and 8 from J; bases not matched to a gene: 3. The CDR3 length is 12 residues. Germline assignment: CDR1 SGHVS and CDR2 FQNEAQ. The CDR3 DNA reads as TGTGCCAGCAGCTCGACAGGGGTGGAAGCTTTCTTT. This translates into CASSSTGVEAFF.

This chain links TRBV29-1 with TRBJ2-3; D not resolved. This CDR3 is 12 amino acids long. Germline values: CDR1 SQVTM, CDR2 ANQGSEA. The ends were cut back, 0 bases at V and 4 bases at J, with 5 bases in the middle. DNA of the CDR3: TGCAGCGTTGAAGAGGCAGCAGATACGCAGTATTTT. This codes for CSVEEAADTQYF.

This clonotype was seen at least ten times. The CDR3, as DNA: TGTGCCAGCAGCCAAGTAAAGGATGCCTCGAACACTGAAGCTTTCTTT. Protein: CASSQVKDASNTEAFF. J is TRBJ1-1 and V is TRBV4-2; D is undetermined. Germline V gene sequence: CDR1 LGHNA, CDR2 YNFKEQ. The CDR3 extends over 16 amino acids. V lost 1 base and J 1 base, leaving 13 bases between the germline ends.

The chain recombines TRBV2 with TRBJ2-2, with D possibly TRBD1 on 5 matching bases. CDR3 size: 18 residues. CDR1 and CDR2 from the germline V gene are SNHLY and FYNNEI. Trimming stripped 7 bases from V and 0 bases from J, with 21 bases between. CDR3 sequence: CASIEIGSGAANTGELFF. The CDR3 DNA reads as TGTGCCAGCATCGAGATCGGTTCTGGGGCAGCGAACACCGGGGAGCTGTTTTTT.

This clonotype occurred many times. The chain joins TRBV6-5 to TRBJ1-5; a weak D match, TRBD1 (6 bases). Trimming removed 6 bases from V and 5 bases from J, with 17 bases in between. The germline V gene has CDR1 MNHEY and CDR2 SVGAGI. The CDR3 has 15 amino acids. The CDR3 sequence is CASSLKGGAYQPQHF. CDR3 coding DNA: TGTGCCAGCAGCCTGAAAGGGGGGGCGTATCAGCCCCAGCATTTT.

This clonotype was seen more than once but under ten times. The rearrangement links TRBV25-1 to TRBJ2-2; no definite D call. Trimming took 3 bases from V and 7 from J, leaving 6 bases between them. This CDR3 has 12 amino acids. CDR1 and CDR2 from the germline V gene are MGHDK and SYGVNS. The CDR3 DNA follows: TGTGCCAGCAGTGACGTAGTCGGGGAGCTGTTTTTT. Translated, it gives CASSDVVGELFF.

The table lists this clonotype with many counts. The V call is TRBV15, the J call TRBJ1-2, with 7 bases aligning to TRBD1. V trimming: 4 bases; J trimming: 4 bases; junction bases outside the gene matches: 9. Germline CDR1 LNHNV, CDR2 YYDKDF (reference sequence). CDR3 length equals 15 residues. This CDR3 is CATSTPDRILYGYTF. In DNA, the CDR3 is TGTGCCACCAGCACCCCGGACAGGATCCTCTATGGCTACACCTTC.

V gene TRBV27 combines with J gene TRBJ1-1; D call uncertain. The CDR3 has 13 residues. CDR1 MNHEY and CDR2 SMNVEV come from the germline V gene (reference sequence). Trimming pared 0 bases from V and 2 bases from J, leaving 4 bases between. CDR3 DNA: TGTGCCAGCAGTTTATCAGTTAACACTGAAGCTTTCTTT. Translation gives CASSLSVNTEAFF.

This clonotype was counted ten times or more. The chain is built from TRBV7-2 and TRBJ1-3, with 8 bases lining up with TRBD1. From germline, CDR1 is SGHTA and CDR2 FQGNSA. The length of the CDR3 is 15 residues. Trimming removed 4 bases from V and 1 base from J; junction bases left unmatched: 3. The CDR3: CASSSYRGSGNTIYF. The CDR3 nucleotides are TGTGCCAGCAGCTCGTACAGGGGGTCTGGAAACACCATATATTTT.

This clonotype was counted many times. The V gene is TRBV5-4, the J gene TRBJ2-1; D is undetermined. CDR3 length: 11 amino acids. Germline CDR1 SGHNT, CDR2 YYREEE (reference sequence). The V end was cut by 4 bases, the J end by 8 bases, with 7 bases between. CDR3 loop: CASSQGYEQFF. Written as DNA, the CDR3 is TGTGCCAGCAGCCAAGGTTATGAGCAGTTCTTC. The variable domain in full, with the rest retrieved from reference TRBV5-4 and TRBJ2-1, is ETGVTQSPTHLIKTRGQQVTLRCSSQSGHNTVSWYQQALGQGPQFIFQYYREEENGRGNFPPRFSGLQFPNYSSELNVNALELDDSALYLCASSQGYEQFFGPGTRLTVL.

This clonotype was seen many times. CDR3 loop: CASSQGRSRGEQYF. The CDR3 DNA reads as TGTGCCAGCAGCCAAGGACGTTCACGGGGCGAGCAGTACTTC. This rearrangement joins TRBV3-1 to TRBJ2-7; D may be TRBD2 (5 bases). Germline V gene data show CDR1 as LGHDT and CDR2 as YNNKEL (reference sequence). V was pared by 1 base and J by 6 bases, with 13 bases between. CDR3 length equals 14 residues.

The sample holds many counts of this clonotype. V is TRBV29-1 and J is TRBJ1-1; D is ambiguous. V lost 6 bases to trimming and J lost 0 bases, with 8 bases between them. Germline V CDR1 and CDR2: SQVTM, ANQGSEA. The CDR3 is made up of 12 amino acids. The CDR3 nucleotides are TGCAGCGTGAAACAGATGAACACTGAAGCTTTCTTT. This translates into CSVKQMNTEAFF. The full variable domain, completed using reference TRBV29-1 and TRBJ1-1, is SAVISQKPSRDICQRGTSLTIQCQVDSQVTMMFWYRQQPGQSLTLIATANQGSEATYESGFVIDKFPISRPNLTFSTLTVSNMSPEDSSIYLCSVKQMNTEAFFGQGTRLTVV.

This clonotype was counted between two and nine times. CDR3 in amino acids: CASSLAIRGDGYTF. The CDR3 DNA is TGTGCCAGCAGCTTAGCTATCAGGGGCGATGGCTACACCTTC. This chain uses TRBV7-8 with TRBJ1-2, with D possibly being TRBD1 (6 bases). Germline CDR1 and CDR2: SGHVS and FQNEAQ. This CDR3 is built from 14 residues. V lost 0 bases and J 6 bases, leaving 11 bases between the germline ends.

This clonotype has a count of ten or more. The chain joins TRBV20-1 to TRBJ1-1; 7 nucleotides line up with TRBD1. The CDR3 has 17 amino acids. Losses at the gene ends were 0 bases for V and 2 bases for J; bases not matched to a gene: 12. The germline gives CDR1 DFQATT, CDR2 SNEGSKA (reference sequence). Here the CDR3 reads CSARDPGKGAQNTEAFF. Here the CDR3 DNA reads TGCAGTGCTAGAGATCCCGGAAAGGGGGCGCAAAACACTGAAGCTTTCTTT.

For the CDR3, the DNA is TGTGCCAGCAGCTTGTTGGCGACGGGGCCGAAAAACATTCAGTACTTC. Translated: CASSLLATGPKNIQYF. V and J are TRBV5-5 and TRBJ2-4; D is perhaps TRBD1 or TRBD2 (5 bases each). Per germline, CDR1 SGHKS and CDR2 YYEKEE (reference sequence). This CDR3 spans 16 amino acids. V was shortened by 1 base and J by 4 bases, with 15 bases between the two germline ends.

The chain has TRBV21-1 and TRBJ2-5. TRBV21-1 is flagged as a pseudogene. This CDR3 is built from 14 residues. The CDR3 here is CASSKDGAQETQYF. The CDR3 bases are TGTGCCAGCAGCAAAGACGGAGCGCAAGAGACCCAGTACTTC.

This clonotype was observed at least ten times. V usage is TRBV20-1 and J usage is TRBJ2-3, with 9 bases that match TRBD2. The V gene's germline CDR1 is DFQATT and CDR2 SNEGSKA (reference sequence). Trimming at V came to 2 bases and at J to 0 bases, leaving 6 bases not matched to a gene. The CDR3 extends over 16 amino acids. The DNA of the CDR3 is TGCAGTGCTAGAAAAGCTAGCGGGGTTAGCACAGATACGCAGTATTTT. Translating gives CSARKASGVSTDTQYF.

This clonotype was observed at least ten times. V gene TRBV5-6 combines with J gene TRBJ1-2, with D perhaps matching TRBD1 (5 bases). The CDR3 is 14 amino acids. V shed 0 bases and J shed 7 bases, with 13 bases lying between them. CDR1 SGHDT and CDR2 YYEEEE come from the germline V gene. The CDR3 coding sequence is TGTGCCAGCAGCTTGGCCGGGGGAAGAGCTGGCTACACCTTC. Translation: CASSLAGGRAGYTF.

This clonotype was counted many times. The V gene is TRBV24-1, the J gene TRBJ1-5; D ambiguous. Germline assignment: CDR1 KGHDR and CDR2 SFDVKD. The CDR3 consists of 13 residues. With 5 bases removed from V and 0 bases from J, the gap between germline ends came to 4 bases. The CDR3 DNA follows: TGTGCCACCAGTGGAGATAGCAATCAGCCCCAGCATTTT. As protein: CATSGDSNQPQHF.

This clonotype came up many times. The CDR3 DNA reads as TGTGCCAGCAGGGAGCAGGTTGGCAGGGGGCAAGGCTATGGCTACACCTTC. Its protein product is CASREQVGRGQGYGYTF. This sequence joins TRBV6-5 and TRBJ1-2; TRBD1 matches 8 bases. The J segment lost 4 bases and the V segment lost 6 bases, leaving 16 bases of the junction unmatched. Germline V gene lookup returns CDR1 MNHEY and CDR2 SVGAGI. The CDR3 has 17 amino acids.

This clonotype was seen many times. The rearrangement joins TRBV7-9 to TRBJ2-7; possibly TRBD1 or TRBD2 for D (6 bases each). The CDR3 consists of 14 residues. Germline loops: CDR1 SEHNR, CDR2 FQNEAQ (reference sequence). The ends were cut back, 7 bases at V and 7 bases at J, with 20 bases in the middle. CDR3 nucleotide sequence: TGTGCCAGCAAGGGGGGAGTCCAACAAGGGGAGCAGTACTTC. Residues: CASKGGVQQGEQYF.

This clonotype was counted ten times or more. In DNA, the CDR3 is TGTGCCAGCAGCGTAGGGGCTTTAGGGGCGTACGAGCAGTACTTC. Translation gives CASSVGALGAYEQYF. V usage is TRBV9 and J usage is TRBJ2-7, with D maybe TRBD1 (5 bases). CDR1 SGDLS and CDR2 YYNGEE come from the germline V gene. CDR3 size: 15 residues. Deletions cut 0 bases from V and 4 bases from J, with 14 bases between.

This clonotype was counted a few times. The rearrangement uses TRBV20-1 and TRBJ1-4; TRBD1 is a possible D gene (5 bases). The V end lost 3 bases, the J end lost 9 bases, and 14 bases lay between the germline ends. CDR1 DFQATT and CDR2 SNEGSKA come from the germline V gene (reference sequence). CDR3 length: 13 amino acids. The CDR3 region has the DNA TGCAGTGCTAGTATTGAGGGGATCCAAAAACTGTTTTTT. This encodes CSASIEGIQKLFF.